The entry below gives a single T cell receptor (beta chain) sequence along with its context. This sample was included in a study of blood T cell repertoires in COVID-19. About the research overall: There were acute and convalescent COVID-19 samples, and they came from the United States, Italy and Spain.

Recruited during active infection, patients (from Seattle) were subsequently followed longitudinally. This CDR3 comprises 14 residues. CDR1 is SQVTM and CDR2 is ANQGSEA in the germline V gene. V lost 5 bases and J 0 bases, leaving 14 bases between the germline ends. Study processing details: Estimation of nucleated cell counts relied on the amplification of reference gene primers. Measured with immunoSEQ multiplex PCR; TCRdb has only the in-frame clones, and not every one. That table supplies the V and J calls and clone size; D and trimming were determined from the DNA. The sample has 50,000 to 80,000 clones, 78% seen once.

The receptor was derived from a man aged 55 to 69 with COVID-19, enrolled during active disease. The sequencing sample was made of peripheral blood. The chain combines TRBV29-1 with TRBJ2-7; D is unresolved. The DNA of the CDR3 is TGCAGCGTTAAAGGGCAGGCCAGCTCCTACGAGCAGTACTTC. This sequence encodes CSVKGQASSYEQYF.